This T cell receptor (beta chain) is drawn from a study of beta chain features in type 1 diabetes. The authors sorted CD4+ naive, central memory, regulatory and stem cell-like memory cells via CD45RO/CCR7/CD25/CD127/CD95/CD27. The sequenced template was cDNA made from the entire isolated RNA. Profiling relied on immunoSEQ multiplex PCR, and the TCRdb table lists in-frame clones only, not all of them. The sample contains over 600,000 clones, over 10% of which appear only once. With respect to this clone: What it binds is unknown.

V gave up 0 bases and J gave up 4 bases, with 14 bases separating them. Germline V gives CDR1 SGHTA, CDR2 FQGNSA. The CDR3 runs 16 residues. Study conclusions and caveats: Among patients with Type 1 diabetes, TCRB CDR3s were moderately but significantly shorter in every one of the four CD4+ subsets. Whatever favoring of shorter templates PCR might show would apply equally to patients and controls.

This chain joins TRBV7-2 and TRBJ2-3; D gene uncertain. This receptor was obtained from a man aged 30 to 39 with type 1 diabetes. The sequenced sample consisted of naive CD4+ T cells from blood. The CDR3 is CASSLALRRVSDTQYF. CDR3 DNA sequence: TGTGCCAGCAGCTTAGCGCTAAGACGGGTCTCAGATACGCAGTATTTT.